Below, one T cell receptor (beta chain) is given with its context. Its antigen is not identified. This record belongs to a study of cytomegalovirus exposure and HLA in healthy donors. 13 Jbeta primers and 60 Vbeta primers were used for the PCR. Data came from immunoSEQ multiplex PCR; TCRdb stores just in-frame clones and leaves some out. The data hold under 140,000 clones, with 70% to 85% observed a single time. The study, taken as a whole, reports: While the bulk of TCR sequences proved rare, some public TCRs turned up in many donors. What was likely a sequencing artifact was a cluster of highly shared sequence variants.

The length of the CDR3 is 21 residues. The trim removed 3 bases at V and 1 base at J, leaving 18 bases unmatched. Looked up from germline, CDR1 is SQVTM and CDR2 is ANQGSEA. This chain connects TRBV29-1 to TRBJ2-3, with TRBD2 matching 14 bases. Sequenced: PBMCs. The TCR was taken from a man in his thirties or forties in good health and CMV-seropositive. CDR3 bases: TGCAGCGTTGACATCTTCTGGACTAGCGGGGGGACTTGTCTGGGCACAGATACGCAGTATTTT. Protein product: CSVDIFWTSGGTCLGTDTQYF.